The source of this TCR beta chain is a study of cytomegalovirus exposure and HLA in healthy donors. Assay used: immunoSEQ multiplex PCR; TCRdb lists only in-frame clones, some missing. This table holds around 240,000 clones, 90% found once. CDR3 length: 17 residues. CDR1 is SQVTM and CDR2 is ANQGSEA in the germline V gene. The J segment lost 5 bases and the V segment lost 1 base, leaving 12 bases of the junction unmatched. The rearrangement joins TRBV29-1 to TRBJ2-1, with 9 bases lining up with TRBD1. Sequenced material: PBMCs. The sequence came from a woman aged 18-29 years in good health and CMV-seronegative. The CDR3 reads CSVEVTNRGPGDNEQFF. CDR3 in DNA: TGCAGCGTTGAAGTGACAAACAGGGGGCCGGGGGACAATGAGCAGTTCTTC.